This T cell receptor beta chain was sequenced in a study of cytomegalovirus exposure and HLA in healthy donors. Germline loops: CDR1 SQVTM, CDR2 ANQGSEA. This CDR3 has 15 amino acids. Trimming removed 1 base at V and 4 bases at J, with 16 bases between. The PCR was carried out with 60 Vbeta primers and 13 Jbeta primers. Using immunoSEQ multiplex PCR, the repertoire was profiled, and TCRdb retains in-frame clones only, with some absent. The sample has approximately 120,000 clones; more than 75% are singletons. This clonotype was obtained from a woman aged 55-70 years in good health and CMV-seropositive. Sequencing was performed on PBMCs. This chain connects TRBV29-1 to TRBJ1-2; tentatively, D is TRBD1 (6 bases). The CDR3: CSVEVGAGAFYGYTF. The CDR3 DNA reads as TGCAGCGTTGAAGTGGGGGCAGGGGCTTTCTATGGCTACACCTTC.